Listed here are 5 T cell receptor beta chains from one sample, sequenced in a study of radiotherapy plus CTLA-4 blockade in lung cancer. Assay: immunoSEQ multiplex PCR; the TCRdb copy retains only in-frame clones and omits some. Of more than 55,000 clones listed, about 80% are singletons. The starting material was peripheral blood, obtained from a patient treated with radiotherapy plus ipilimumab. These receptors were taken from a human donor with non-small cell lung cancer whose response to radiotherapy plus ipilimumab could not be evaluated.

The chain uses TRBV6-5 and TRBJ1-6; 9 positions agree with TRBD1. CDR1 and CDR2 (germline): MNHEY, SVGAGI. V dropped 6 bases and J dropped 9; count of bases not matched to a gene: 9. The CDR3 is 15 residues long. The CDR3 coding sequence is TGTGCCAGCAGACAGGGGGCTCAGCTTAGTTCACCCCTCCACTTT. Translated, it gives CASRQGAQLSSPLHF.

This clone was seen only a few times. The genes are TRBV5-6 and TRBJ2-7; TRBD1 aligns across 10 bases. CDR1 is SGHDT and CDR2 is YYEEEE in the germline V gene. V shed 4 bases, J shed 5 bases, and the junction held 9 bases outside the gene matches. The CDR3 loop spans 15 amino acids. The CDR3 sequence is CASSRRTGGVDEQYF. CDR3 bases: TGTGCCAGCAGCCGAAGGACAGGGGGGGTGGACGAGCAGTACTTC.

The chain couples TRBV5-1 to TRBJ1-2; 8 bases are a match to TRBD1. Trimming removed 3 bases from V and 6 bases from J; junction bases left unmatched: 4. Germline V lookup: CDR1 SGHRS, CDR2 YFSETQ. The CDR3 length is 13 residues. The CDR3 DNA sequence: TGCGCCAGCAGCTCCCAGGGGGCGGATGGCTACACCTTC. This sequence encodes CASSSQGADGYTF.

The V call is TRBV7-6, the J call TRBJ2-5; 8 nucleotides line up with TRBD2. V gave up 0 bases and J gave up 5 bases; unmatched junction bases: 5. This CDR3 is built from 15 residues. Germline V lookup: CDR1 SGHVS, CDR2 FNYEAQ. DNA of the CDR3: TGTGCCAGCAGCTTAGCGGCGGGGGGCTTCGAGACCCAGTACTTC. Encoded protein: CASSLAAGGFETQYF.

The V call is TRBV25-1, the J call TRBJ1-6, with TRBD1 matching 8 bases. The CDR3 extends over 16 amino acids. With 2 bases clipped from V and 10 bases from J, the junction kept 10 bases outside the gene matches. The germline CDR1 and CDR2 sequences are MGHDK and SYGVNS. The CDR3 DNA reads TGTGCCAGCAGTGAACGTCGGACAGGGACGGGGTCACCCCTCCACTTT. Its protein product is CASSERRTGTGSPLHF.